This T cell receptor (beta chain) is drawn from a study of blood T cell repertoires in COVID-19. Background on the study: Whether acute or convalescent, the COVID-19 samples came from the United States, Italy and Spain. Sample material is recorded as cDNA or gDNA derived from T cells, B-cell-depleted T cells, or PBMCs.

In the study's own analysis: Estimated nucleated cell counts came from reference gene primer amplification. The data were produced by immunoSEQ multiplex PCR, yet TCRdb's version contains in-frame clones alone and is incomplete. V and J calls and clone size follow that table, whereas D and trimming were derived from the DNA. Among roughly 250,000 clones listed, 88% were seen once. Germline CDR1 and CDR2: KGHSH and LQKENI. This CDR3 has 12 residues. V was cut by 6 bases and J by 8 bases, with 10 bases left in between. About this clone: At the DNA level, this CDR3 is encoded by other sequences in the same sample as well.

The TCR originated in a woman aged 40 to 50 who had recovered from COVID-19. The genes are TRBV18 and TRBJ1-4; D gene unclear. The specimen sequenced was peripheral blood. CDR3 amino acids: CASSPSGEKLFF. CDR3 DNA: TGTGCCAGCTCCCCCTCGGGGGAAAAACTGTTTTTT.